These 9 T cell receptor beta chains were all obtained from the same sample, sequenced in a study of shared clonotypes between healthy human individuals. Using immunoSEQ multiplex PCR, the repertoire was profiled, and TCRdb retains in-frame clones only, with some absent. The profile shows about 490,000 clones, 60% to 85% of them singletons. Source material: PBMCs. These TCRs come from a woman in her thirties or forties in good health. Some clones in this sample may be carry-over from other donors' samples.

This clone was recorded only once. This chain uses TRBV10-1 with TRBJ2-3; D not resolved. The CDR3 length is 13 residues. The germline V gene encodes CDR1 WNHNN and CDR2 SYGVQD (reference sequence). Trimming stripped 3 bases from V and 6 bases from J, with 10 bases between. DNA for the CDR3: TGCGCCAGCAGTGATAAGGTCTCGGATACGCAGTATTTT. Its protein is CASSDKVSDTQYF.

The V and J genes are TRBV18 and TRBJ2-5, with TRBD2 matching over 7 bases. Germline assignment: CDR1 KGHSH and CDR2 LQKENI. With 7 bases clipped from V and 4 bases from J, the junction kept 12 bases outside the gene matches. The CDR3 runs to 15 residues. The chain's CDR3 is CASFRSGMGSETQYF. The CDR3 region has the DNA TGTGCCAGCTTTCGGAGCGGGATGGGTTCAGAGACCCAGTACTTC.

The V and J genes are TRBV2 and TRBJ2-7, with 13 bases matching TRBD2. The junction had 8 bases not matched to a gene; V was cut back by 6 bases and J by 0 bases. This CDR3 has 17 amino acids. From germline, CDR1 is SNHLY and CDR2 FYNNEI. The CDR3, as DNA: TGTGCCAGCAGCAGATCAGGGACTAGCGGGAACTCCTACGAGCAGTACTTC. Protein product: CASSRSGTSGNSYEQYF. The full variable domain, rest sourced from reference TRBV2 and TRBJ2-7, is EPEVTQTPSHQVTQMGQEVILRCVPISNHLYFYWYRQILGQKVEFLVSFYNNEISEKSEIFDDQFSVERPDGSNFTLKIRSTKLEDSAMYFCASSRSGTSGNSYEQYFGPGTRLTVT.

This sequence joins TRBV28 and TRBJ2-1; D is unclear. CDR1 and CDR2 (germline): MDHEN, SYDVKM. This CDR3 spans 15 amino acids. Trimming stripped 2 bases from V and 2 bases from J, with 10 bases between. CDR3 residues: CASSLSPTTYNEQFF. CDR3 DNA sequence: TGTGCCAGCAGTTTAAGTCCAACGACCTACAATGAGCAGTTCTTC.

This clone was observed a few times. The chain carries TRBV7-6 and TRBJ1-1; a weak D match, TRBD1 (5 bases). V gave up 3 bases and J gave up 4 bases, with 9 bases separating them. CDR3 size: 13 residues. The germline gives CDR1 SGHVS, CDR2 FNYEAQ. CDR3 region: CASSFGGSTEAFF. CDR3 in DNA: TGTGCCAGCAGCTTCGGGGGGAGCACTGAAGCTTTCTTT.

This clone showed up many times. The chain carries TRBV5-4 and TRBJ2-2; 13 bases fit TRBD2. The CDR3 has 16 residues. Germline CDR1 and CDR2: SGHNT and YYREEE (reference sequence). After removal of 0 bases from V and 7 bases from J, the junction contained 3 bases not matched to a gene. The DNA for the CDR3 is TGTGCCAGCAGCTTGGGACTAGCGGGAGGACTCGGGGAGCTGTTTTTT. Amino acid sequence: CASSLGLAGGLGELFF.

V and J are TRBV5-4 and TRBJ2-1; D could derive from TRBD1 or TRBD2 (6 bases each). The V gene lost 3 bases and the J gene lost 6 bases, with 16 bases spanning the gap. The CDR3 totals 15 residues. Germline CDR1 is SGHNT and CDR2 is YYREEE (reference sequence). CDR3: CASSSAREGGNEQFF. The CDR3 DNA is TGTGCCAGCAGCTCCGCCCGTGAGGGGGGCAATGAGCAGTTCTTC.

The V gene is TRBV27, the J gene TRBJ1-1; maybe TRBD1 (5 bases). Germline V gene data show CDR1 as MNHEY and CDR2 as SMNVEV (reference sequence). The V and J ends lost 2 bases and 5 bases respectively, with 24 bases between them. The CDR3 spans 18 residues. CDR3 sequence (DNA): TGTGCCAGCAGTTTAGGGTTTTATCGGGCAGGGAGAAGGACTGAAGCTTTCTTT. Translating gives CASSLGFYRAGRRTEAFF.

The chain links TRBV5-4 to TRBJ2-7, with D tentatively TRBD1 (5 bases). The CDR3 runs 14 residues. V lost 5 bases to trimming and J lost 2 bases, with 14 bases between them. CDR1 SGHNT and CDR2 YYREEE come from the germline V gene (reference sequence). The CDR3 loop reads CASSRKTDTYEQYF. The CDR3 DNA reads TGTGCCAGCAGTCGGAAGACAGATACCTACGAGCAGTACTTC. The full variable domain, with the rest looked up from reference TRBV5-4 and TRBJ2-7, is ETGVTQSPTHLIKTRGQQVTLRCSSQSGHNTVSWYQQALGQGPQFIFQYYREEENGRGNFPPRFSGLQFPNYSSELNVNALELDDSALYLCASSRKTDTYEQYFGPGTRLTVT.